Listed here are 20 T cell receptor beta chains from one sample, sequenced in a study of T cells in women clearing cervical HPV infection (dated by TCRdb to the late 2010s). Library generation was performed with the immunoSEQ multiplex PCR assay. What TCRdb holds here is the immuneACCESS table cut down to in-frame rearrangements. Part of the clones is not present; checked against another copy, under half of the missing clones reflect an unresolved V gene, and the others are unexplained. The sample's table covers tens of thousands of clones. The ten largest clones capture 1.2% of the sample. Sequencing used blood buffy coat. These receptors were taken from a woman aged 18-70 years with a cervical HPV16 infection that either progressed to CIN3+ or cleared (not recorded which).

As to this clone: The DNA ends 3 residues before the CDR3 does, and the rest of the CDR3 is filled in from the germline J gene. This chain links TRBV2 with TRBJ1-2; unclear D gene. V lost 6 bases to trimming and J lost 4 bases, with 18 bases between them. Germline-derived CDR1 and CDR2 are SNHLY and FYNNEI. The CDR3 sequence is 15 residues long. The CDR3 DNA, read in part, is TGTGCCAGCAGCCCACATGGGCAGGCGTCCTATGGC. Protein sequence: CASSPHGQASYG. The CDR3 reads in full as CASSPHGQASYGYTF.

With regard to this clone: The CDR3 is cut off 3 residues early in the read; its end comes from the germline J gene. This rearrangement joins TRBV10-1 to TRBJ2-2; TRBD2 aligns across 8 bases. The CDR3 is 16 amino acids. Germline CDR1 reads WNHNN; CDR2 reads SYGVQD (reference sequence). V shed 4 bases and J 0 bases; nucleotides not matched to a gene: 4. CDR3 DNA, as far as it was read: TGCGCCAGCAGTGGGGCGGGAGGTGCGAACACCGGGGAG. This encodes CASSGAGGANTGE. The CDR3 in its entirety is CASSGAGGANTGELFF.

Comments on this clone: The sequenced fragment ends 3 residues before the CDR3 boundary, so the rest is inferred from the germline J gene. The rearrangement joins TRBV12-5 to TRBJ2-7; D remains unclear. The V end lost 3 bases, the J end lost 4 bases, and 7 bases lay between the germline ends. The CDR3 contains 12 residues. Per the germline V gene, CDR1 is LGHNT and CDR2 is FRNRAP. The sequenced part of the CDR3 DNA is TGTGCTAGTGGTTTATGGGCGTACGAG. Translating gives CASGLWAYE. From start to end, the CDR3 is CASGLWAYEQYF.

As regards this clone: The CDR3 end lies 3 residues beyond the end of the read and is filled in from the germline J gene. The gene calls are TRBV20-1 and TRBJ2-7; 8 bases are shared with TRBD1. The V gene end was trimmed by 5 bases and the J gene end by 4 bases; junction bases not matched to a gene: 13. CDR3 size: 15 residues. Germline V lookup: CDR1 DFQATT, CDR2 SNEGSKA (reference sequence). The CDR3 is CSAYRRETGDYEQYF. Partial CDR3 DNA: TGCAGTGCTTACCGTAGGGAGACAGGGGATTACGAG.

Remarks on this clone: Read sequence stops 3 residues before the CDR3 end, and the germline J gene provides the missing end. The chain employs TRBV2 and TRBJ2-4; D unresolved. Per the germline V gene, CDR1 is SNHLY and CDR2 is FYNNEI. The V end lost 5 bases, the J end lost 0 bases, and 11 bases lay between the germline ends. This CDR3 has 15 residues. The covered CDR3 bases are TGTGCCAGCAGTTTCAGTGCCTTAGCCAAAAACATT. Its protein product is CASSFSALAKNI. Given in full, the CDR3 is CASSFSALAKNIQYF. The variable domain in full, with the rest retrieved from reference TRBV2 and TRBJ2-4, is EPEVTQTPSHQVTQMGQEVILRCVPISNHLYFYWYRQILGQKVEFLVSFYNNEISEKSEIFDDQFSVERPDGSNFTLKIRSTKLEDSAMYFCASSFSALAKNIQYFGAGTRLSVL.

CDR3: CAISVGDRNQPQHF. Incomplete CDR3 DNA: TGTGCCATCAGTGTGGGGGACAGGAATCAGCCC. This chain links TRBV10-3 with TRBJ1-5; 8 bases are shared with TRBD1. The CDR3 end lies 3 residues beyond the end of the read and is filled in from the germline J gene. This CDR3 has 14 residues. Per the germline V gene, CDR1 is ENHRY and CDR2 is SYGVKD. With V trimmed by 4 bases and J by 4 bases, 3 bases remained unmatched.

With regard to this clone: The read finishes 3 residues shy of the CDR3 end, and the germline J gene is used to complete it. The rearrangement uses TRBV20-1 and TRBJ1-5; D possibly corresponds to TRBD1 (5 bases). With 8 bases removed from V and 7 bases from J, the gap between germline ends came to 21 bases. The length of the CDR3 is 14 residues. CDR1 and CDR2 (germline): DFQATT, SNEGSKA (reference sequence). CDR3 region: CSSKSGGEGQPQHF. The sequenced CDR3 bases are TGCAGTTCGAAAAGCGGGGGAGAGGGCCAGCCC.

On this clone: The read finishes 3 residues shy of the CDR3 end, and the germline J gene is used to complete it. J is TRBJ1-5 and V is TRBV6-2 or TRBV6-3; D unclear. V was trimmed by 0 bases and J by 6 bases, leaving 9 bases between them. The CDR3 totals 14 residues. CDR1 MNHEY and CDR2 SVGEGT come from the germline V gene. The CDR3 protein is CASSYSNGGQPQHF. CDR3 DNA, as far as it was read: TGTGCCAGCAGTTACTCGAACGGCGGTCAGCCC.

In the case of this clone: The read ends 3 residues shy of where the CDR3 ends; the end is completed using the germline J gene. The chain joins TRBV5-1 to TRBJ1-2; possible D gene TRBD1, 6 bases. Looked up from germline, CDR1 is SGHRS and CDR2 is YFSETQ. The CDR3 runs 13 residues. The CDR3 DNA, read in part, is TGCGCCAGCAGCGGAACAGGGTCAACAGGC. Translation: CASSGTGSTG. The full CDR3 reads CASSGTGSTGYTF.

As regards this clone: Coverage ceases 3 residues before the CDR3 finishes, and the germline J gene fills in the end. This chain connects TRBV5-1 to TRBJ2-7; TRBD1 matches at 7 bases. With 0 bases clipped from V and 0 bases from J, the junction kept 0 bases outside the gene matches. Per germline, CDR1 SGHRS and CDR2 YFSETQ. The CDR3 totals 14 residues. This chain's CDR3 is CASSLDRGSYEQYF. CDR3 DNA (partial): TGCGCCAGCAGCTTGGACAGGGGCTCCTACGAG.

Worth noting for this clone: The read stops 3 residues short of the end of the CDR3; the missing end is completed from the germline J gene. The chain carries TRBV5-1 and TRBJ2-1; 12 bases map to TRBD2. V trimming: 3 bases; J trimming: 6 bases; junction bases outside the gene matches: 4. The CDR3 extends over 15 amino acids. CDR1 and CDR2 from the germline V gene are SGHRS and YFSETQ. CDR3 sequence reads: CASSSGLAGTNEQFF. The sequenced CDR3 bases are TGCGCCAGCAGCTCCGGACTAGCGGGGACCAATGAG.

On this clone itself: The missing CDR3 end, 3 residues past where the read stops, is filled in from the germline J gene. This sequence joins TRBV6-2 or TRBV6-3 and TRBJ2-7; TRBD2 aligns across 8 bases. There are 16 residues in the CDR3. V lost 8 bases and J lost 6; bases outside the gene matches: 18. Germline CDR1 is MNHEY and CDR2 is SVGEGT. The CDR3 region is CASSRHGRARESEQYF. The part of the CDR3 DNA that was read is TGTGCCAGCTCCCGGCACGGGAGGGCGCGGGAGAGCGAG.

Remarks on this clone: The read halts 3 residues ahead of the CDR3 end, with the missing end drawn from the germline J gene. This chain joins TRBV18 and TRBJ2-3; the D gene is possibly TRBD2 (6 bases). There are 16 residues in the CDR3. Germline CDR1 reads KGHSH; CDR2 reads LQKENI. The CDR3 DNA, read in part, is TGTGCCAGCTCACGCGAGCGGGCTGGAGCCCAAGAGACG. Translation gives CASSRERAGAQET. The complete CDR3 protein is CASSRERAGAQETQYF. The variable domain in full, with the rest retrieved from reference TRBV18 and TRBJ2-3, is NAGVMQNPRHLVRRRGQEARLRCSPMKGHSHVYWYRQLPEEGLKFMVYLQKENIIDESGMPKERFSAEFPKEGPSILRIQQVVRGDSAAYFCASSRERAGAQETQYFGPGTRLTVL.

A note on this clone: The read halts 3 residues ahead of the CDR3 end, with the missing end drawn from the germline J gene. The chain uses TRBV20-1 and TRBJ2-5; D gene uncertain. Deletions cut 6 bases from V and 5 bases from J, with 13 bases between. Germline CDR1 is DFQATT and CDR2 is SNEGSKA (reference sequence). The CDR3 has 12 amino acids. The covered CDR3 bases are TGCAGTGCACCTTTTTACTCGGAGACC. Amino acid sequence: CSAPFYSET. The whole CDR3 reads CSAPFYSETQYF.

A remark on this clone: The CDR3 is cut off 3 residues early in the read; its end comes from the germline J gene. V is TRBV19 and J is TRBJ2-1; 10 bases match TRBD2. J gave up 6 bases and V 3 bases, and 5 bases lay outside the gene matches. There are 15 residues in the CDR3. Germline-derived CDR1 and CDR2 are LNHDA and SQIVND (reference sequence). The sequenced part of the CDR3 DNA is TGTGCCAGTAGTATGGGCCTAGCGGGAGTCAATGAG. Translating gives CASSMGLAGVNE. The CDR3, in full, reads CASSMGLAGVNEQFF.

Worth noting for this clone: The read stops 3 residues short of the end of the CDR3; the missing end is completed from the germline J gene. The J gene is TRBJ1-6, the V gene TRBV18; TRBD1 matches 12 bases. This CDR3 comprises 16 residues. V lost 4 bases to trimming and J lost 7 bases; unmatched junction nucleotides: 5. Germline-derived CDR1 and CDR2 are KGHSH and LQKENI. The part of the CDR3 DNA that was read is TGTGCCAGCTCACTGGGACAGGGGGCCGGAAATTCACCC. Amino acid sequence: CASSLGQGAGNSP. The CDR3, in full, reads CASSLGQGAGNSPLHF.

CDR3 loop: CASIQRERVETQYF. The CDR3 DNA, read in part, is TGTGCCAGCATCCAGCGGGAGAGGGTAGAGACC. The chain recombines TRBV5-6 with TRBJ2-5; 8 bases line up with TRBD2. With the read ending 3 residues before the CDR3 end, the germline J gene is used to fill in that end. The CDR3 loop spans 14 amino acids. The germline V gene has CDR1 SGHDT and CDR2 YYEEEE. Trimming at V came to 6 bases and at J to 4 bases, leaving 8 bases not matched to a gene.

The CDR3 bases that were read are TGTGCCAGCGCGCCAGGGCCAGGATACGAG. It is translated as CASAPGPGYE. The CDR3 reads in full as CASAPGPGYEQYF. The chain links TRBV19 to TRBJ2-7; a possible D gene is TRBD1 (5 bases). With the read ending 3 residues before the CDR3 end, the germline J gene is used to fill in that end. Trimming took 9 bases from V and 4 from J, leaving 16 bases between them. Germline CDR1 and CDR2: LNHDA and SQIVND (reference sequence). This CDR3 is 13 amino acids long.

To note about this clone: From the germline J gene comes the end of the CDR3, since the read stops 3 residues before it. The chain links TRBV7-2 to TRBJ1-4; D unresolved. Germline V lookup: CDR1 SGHTA, CDR2 FQGNSA. This CDR3 has 14 amino acids. CDR3 protein: CASSLIVYNSPLFF. CDR3 DNA (partial): TGTGCCAGCAGCTTAATAGTCTATAATTCACCA.

Regarding this clone: The read ends 3 residues before the CDR3 terminus; that terminus is restored from the germline J gene. This chain joins TRBV6-2 or TRBV6-3 and TRBJ2-7, with 7 bases matching TRBD1. V lost 5 bases and J lost 5; bases outside the gene matches: 6. The CDR3 runs to 13 residues. Germline loops: CDR1 MNHEY, CDR2 SVGEGT. This CDR3 reads CASSRGQRNEQYF. CDR3 DNA (partial): TGTGCCAGCAGTAGGGGACAGCGTAACGAG.